The 3 T cell receptor beta chains below all came from one sample that was sequenced in a study of cytomegalovirus exposure and HLA in healthy donors. The PCR ran on 60 Vbeta and 13 Jbeta primers. The data were produced by immunoSEQ multiplex PCR, yet TCRdb's version contains in-frame clones alone and is incomplete. The sample has 170,000 or so clones, around 78% seen once. The sample consisted of PBMCs. These receptors were obtained from a woman aged 50 to 65 in good health and CMV-seropositive.

This clone was counted a single time. This chain uses TRBV18 with TRBJ1-1, with D possibly matching TRBD1 (5 bases). Looked up from germline, CDR1 is KGHSH and CDR2 is LQKENI. Trimming cost V 0 bases and J 7 bases, with 12 bases left between them. This CDR3 is 14 amino acids long. The CDR3 nucleotides read TGTGCCAGCTCACCACCCGGGGGGGGTTATGAAGCTTTCTTT. Amino acid sequence: CASSPPGGGYEAFF.

This clone was counted between two and nine times. The V and J genes are TRBV11-2 and TRBJ2-3; 12 bases align to TRBD2. CDR3 length: 19 residues. The germline V gene has CDR1 SGHAT and CDR2 FQNNGV. Trimming removed 5 bases from V and 5 bases from J; junction bases left unmatched: 17. The CDR3 DNA follows: TGTGCCAGCAGCCCCCCCCGGATCCGACTAGCGGGAGTGGGAGATACGCAGTATTTT. Its translation: CASSPPRIRLAGVGDTQYF.

V usage is TRBV5-4 and J usage is TRBJ2-1; a weak D match, TRBD2 (6 bases). Trimming removed 4 bases at V and 5 bases at J, with 10 bases between. This CDR3 has 13 amino acids. Germline V gives CDR1 SGHNT, CDR2 YYREEE (reference sequence). The chain's CDR3 is CASSQDYNNEQFF. CDR3 sequence (DNA): TGTGCCAGCAGCCAGGACTACAACAATGAGCAGTTCTTC. Full variable domain (outside the CDR3, taken from reference TRBV5-4 and TRBJ2-1): ETGVTQSPTHLIKTRGQQVTLRCSSQSGHNTVSWYQQALGQGPQFIFQYYREEENGRGNFPPRFSGLQFPNYSSELNVNALELDDSALYLCASSQDYNNEQFFGPGTRLTVL.